This record covers a single TCR beta chain. The data are from a study of OX40 agonist ivuxolimab in advanced cancers. Study overall: The patients' treatment was ivuxolimab, an agonistic anti-OX40 (CD134) antibody.

Clones were sequenced by immunoSEQ multiplex PCR, and TCRdb holds only the in-frame ones, with some missing. The top ten hold roughly 1.1% of the sample, which has about 110,000 clones, more than 85% seen once. The CDR3 totals 13 residues. Germline-derived CDR1 and CDR2 are SGHVS and FQNEAQ. V gave up 4 bases and J gave up 5 bases, with 9 bases separating them. This sequence was found in an adult with an advanced solid tumor such as melanoma, head and neck, liver or kidney cancer. V usage is TRBV7-8 and J usage is TRBJ1-5, with D uncertain. The sample consisted of CD4+ or CD8+ T cells sorted from blood, taken in a trial of the OX40 agonist ivuxolimab. CDR3 sequence: CASSYTRHQPQHF. The CDR3 coding sequence is TGTGCCAGCAGCTACACCCGTCATCAGCCCCAGCATTTT.